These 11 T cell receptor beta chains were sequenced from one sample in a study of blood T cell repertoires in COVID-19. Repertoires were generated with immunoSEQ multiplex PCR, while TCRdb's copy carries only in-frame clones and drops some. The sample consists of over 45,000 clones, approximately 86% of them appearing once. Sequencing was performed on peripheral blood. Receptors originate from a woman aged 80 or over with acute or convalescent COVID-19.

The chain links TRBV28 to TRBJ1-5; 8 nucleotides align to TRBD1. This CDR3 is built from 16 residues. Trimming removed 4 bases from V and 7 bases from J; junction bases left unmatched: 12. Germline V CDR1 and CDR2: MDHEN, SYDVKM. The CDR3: CASSSSRTGSTQPQHF. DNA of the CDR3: TGTGCCAGCAGTTCCAGCCGGACAGGGAGTACGCAGCCCCAGCATTTT.

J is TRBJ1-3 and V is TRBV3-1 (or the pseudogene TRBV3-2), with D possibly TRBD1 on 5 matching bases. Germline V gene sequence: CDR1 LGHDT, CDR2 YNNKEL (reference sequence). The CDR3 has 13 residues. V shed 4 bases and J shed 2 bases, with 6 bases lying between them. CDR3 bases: TGTGCCAGCAGCCGGACAACTGGAAACACCATATATTTT. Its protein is CASSRTTGNTIYF.

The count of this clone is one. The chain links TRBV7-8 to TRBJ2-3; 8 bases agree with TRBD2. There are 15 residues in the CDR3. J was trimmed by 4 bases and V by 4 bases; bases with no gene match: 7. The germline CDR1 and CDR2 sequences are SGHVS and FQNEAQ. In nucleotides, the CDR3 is TGTGCCAGCAGCTCCGGGGGGGCGGTTTCAGATACGCAGTATTTT. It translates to CASSSGGAVSDTQYF.

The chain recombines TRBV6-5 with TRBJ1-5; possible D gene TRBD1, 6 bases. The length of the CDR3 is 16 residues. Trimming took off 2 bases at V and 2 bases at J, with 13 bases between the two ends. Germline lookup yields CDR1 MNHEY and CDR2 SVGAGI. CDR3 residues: CASSYTLPGGNQPQHF. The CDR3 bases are TGTGCCAGCAGTTACACACTCCCAGGGGGCAATCAGCCCCAGCATTTT.

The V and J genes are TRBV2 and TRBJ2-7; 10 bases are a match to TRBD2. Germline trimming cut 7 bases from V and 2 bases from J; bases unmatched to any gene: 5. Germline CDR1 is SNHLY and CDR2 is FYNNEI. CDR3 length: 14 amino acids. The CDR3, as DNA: TGTGCCAGCACCATTAGCGGGGGGCCCTACGAGCAGTACTTC. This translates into CASTISGGPYEQYF.

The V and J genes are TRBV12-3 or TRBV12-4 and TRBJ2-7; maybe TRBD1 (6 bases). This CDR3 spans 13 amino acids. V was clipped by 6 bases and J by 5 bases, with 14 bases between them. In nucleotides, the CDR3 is TGTGCCAGCAGCACAGGGTCGCGCCACGAGCAGTACTTC. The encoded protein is CASSTGSRHEQYF.

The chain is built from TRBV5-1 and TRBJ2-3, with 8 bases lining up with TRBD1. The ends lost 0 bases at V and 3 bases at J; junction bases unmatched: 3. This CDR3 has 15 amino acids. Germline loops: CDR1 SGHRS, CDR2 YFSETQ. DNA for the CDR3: TGCGCCAGCAGCTTGGGACAGGGGTTGACAGATACGCAGTATTTT. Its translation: CASSLGQGLTDTQYF. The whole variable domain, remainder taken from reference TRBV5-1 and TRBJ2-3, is KAGVTQTPRYLIKTRGQQVTLSCSPISGHRSVSWYQQTPGQGLQFLFEYFSETQRNKGNFPGRFSGRQFSNSRSEMNVSTLELGDSALYLCASSLGQGLTDTQYFGPGTRLTVL.

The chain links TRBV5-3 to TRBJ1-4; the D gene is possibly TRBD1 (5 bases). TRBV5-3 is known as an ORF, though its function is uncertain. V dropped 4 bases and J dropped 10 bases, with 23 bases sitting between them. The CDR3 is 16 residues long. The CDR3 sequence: CARSPSGGGRGGKLFF. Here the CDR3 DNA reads TGTGCCAGAAGCCCCTCCGGGGGAGGGCGTGGTGGAAAACTGTTTTTT.

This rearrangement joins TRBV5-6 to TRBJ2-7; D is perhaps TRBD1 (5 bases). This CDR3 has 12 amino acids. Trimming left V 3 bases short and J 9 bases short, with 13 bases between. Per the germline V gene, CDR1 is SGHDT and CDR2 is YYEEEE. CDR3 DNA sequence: TGTGCCAGCAGCTCCCGACAGAGCCGGCAGTACTTC. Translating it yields CASSSRQSRQYF.

Written as DNA, the CDR3 is TGCGCCAGCAGCAGGGAGGGGACTATTCCAGATACGCAGTATTTT. Amino acids: CASSREGTIPDTQYF. The genes are TRBV5-1 and TRBJ2-3; 7 bases agree with TRBD2. Germline V gene lookup returns CDR1 SGHRS and CDR2 YFSETQ. The V and J ends lost 4 bases and 4 bases, in that order; junction bases with no gene match: 9. This CDR3 comprises 15 residues.

The CDR3 loop is CASSSGDRGKSPLHF. CDR3 sequence (DNA): TGCGCCAGCAGCTCGGGCGACAGGGGTAAATCACCCCTCCACTTT. The rearrangement links TRBV5-1 to TRBJ1-6, with 8 bases matching TRBD1. This CDR3 spans 15 amino acids. V lost 3 bases, J lost 10 bases, and 9 bases stayed unmatched. Per germline, CDR1 SGHRS and CDR2 YFSETQ.